A selection of T cell receptor beta chains follows, all from one sample in a study of a mutant IDH1 vaccine in newly diagnosed glioma. These receptors have no known antigen. Measured with immunoSEQ multiplex PCR; TCRdb has only the in-frame clones, and not every one. In the table there are approximately 25,000 clones, around 76% of which are singletons. The sample consisted of PBMCs, taken from a glioma patient whose treatment included an IDH1 peptide vaccine. These receptors came from a man aged 40-49 years with glioma. Some clones in this sample may be carry-over from other donors' samples. Each CDR3 is given with its conserved first and last residue. D genes are given only for firm matches.

TRBV9	.	CASSVGLRTDTQYF
TRBV9	.	CASSSGTEGIYGYTF
TRBV4-2	TRBD2	CASSQRLATGEQYF
TRBV30	TRBD1	CASKSGDRGNEQYF
TRBV10-3	TRBD2	CAIRRTSGSSTDTQYF
TRBV6-5	.	CASSYEGVGYTF
TRBV6-1	.	CASSVPRGRSSYNSPLHF
TRBV9	TRBD2	CASSVAGGFTDTQYF
TRBV28	.	CASSFDSYSNQPQHF
TRBV5-1	.	CASSLVAGDGGYTF
TRBV6-1	TRBD1	CASSEDEDRVYSYEQYF
TRBV11-2	.	CASSLASAETQYF